One and the same sample provided the 23 T cell receptor beta chains below, sequenced in a study of cytotoxic CD8 clonotypes in ibrutinib-treated CLL. Only in-frame clones appear in the TCRdb table, and some are missing; sequencing was by immunoSEQ multiplex PCR. The sample has about 140,000 clones, more than 75% seen once; the top ten hold approximately 7.6%. Material: PBMCs, obtained after 36 months of ibrutinib treatment. Source of these receptors: a human donor with chronic lymphocytic leukemia.

The chain combines TRBV6-5 with TRBJ1-5, with D perhaps TRBD1 (5 bases). Germline V lookup: CDR1 MNHEY, CDR2 SVGAGI. CDR3 length equals 16 residues. The V end lost 0 bases, the J end lost 0 bases, and 9 bases lay between the germline ends. In DNA form, the CDR3 reads TGTGCCAGCAGTTACTCTGGGGCCTATAGCAATCAGCCCCAGCATTTT. This translates into CASSYSGAYSNQPQHF.

V gene TRBV4-2 combines with J gene TRBJ2-7, with D possibly called TRBD1 or TRBD2 (6 bases each). CDR3 length equals 15 residues. Trimming left V 0 bases short and J 4 bases short, with 13 bases between. Germline lookup yields CDR1 LGHNA and CDR2 YNFKEQ. The CDR3 here is CASSQELGGQYEQYF. The CDR3 nucleotides are TGTGCCAGCAGCCAAGAGCTAGGGGGGCAATACGAGCAGTACTTC.

This clone was counted a few times. The rearrangement uses TRBV18 and TRBJ1-6; D ambiguous. Trimming shortened V by 0 bases and J by 9 bases, and 3 bases separated the two germline ends. This CDR3 has 12 residues. Germline assignment: CDR1 KGHSH and CDR2 LQKENI. The CDR3 loop reads CASSPPGSPLHF. CDR3 in DNA: TGTGCCAGCTCACCACCAGGTTCACCCCTCCACTTT.

This clone was found a few times. The gene calls are TRBV7-3 and TRBJ2-1, with 10 bases matching TRBD2. The germline CDR1 and CDR2 sequences are SGHTA and FQGTGA. V dropped 4 bases and J dropped 10; count of bases not matched to a gene: 10. The CDR3 totals 15 residues. CDR3 region: CASSSTAGGPREQFF. The CDR3 nucleotides read TGTGCCAGCAGCTCTACAGCGGGAGGGCCCCGCGAGCAGTTCTTC.

The chain couples TRBV29-1 to TRBJ1-4; a possible D gene is TRBD1 (6 bases). The CDR3 loop spans 14 amino acids. Germline V gene lookup returns CDR1 SQVTM and CDR2 ANQGSEA. The V and J ends lost 1 base and 6 bases respectively, with 12 bases between them. The CDR3 coding sequence is TGCAGCGTTGAAGGGCTTCGGACAGATGAAAAACTGTTTTTT. Translating gives CSVEGLRTDEKLFF.

The CDR3, as DNA: TGTGCCACCAGCAGAGTCAGGGTTAGCTACGAGCAGTACTTC. Translation: CATSRVRVSYEQYF. This chain joins TRBV15 and TRBJ2-7; tentative D call: TRBD1 (5 bases). The CDR3 loop spans 14 amino acids. V lost 1 base and J lost 3, with 10 bases in between. Germline CDR1 LNHNV, CDR2 YYDKDF (reference sequence).

In its sample, this clone was seen a few times. CDR3 sequence (DNA): TGTGCCAGCAGCTTCCCTTTCGGGGAGCAGTACTTC. It encodes CASSFPFGEQYF. The chain uses TRBV11-1 and TRBJ2-7; D is undetermined. Trimming removed 3 bases at V and 7 bases at J, with 10 bases between. Germline V lookup: CDR1 SGHAT, CDR2 FQDESV (reference sequence). There are 12 residues in the CDR3.

The chain uses TRBV6-1 and TRBJ1-2; 9 bases line up with TRBD1. Germline V gene lookup returns CDR1 MNHNS and CDR2 SASEGT. The length of the CDR3 is 12 residues. J was trimmed by 8 bases and V by 11 bases; bases with no gene match: 9. Here the CDR3 DNA reads TGTGCCGGGGGGACAGGGTACCACGGCTACACCTTC. Its translation is CAGGTGYHGYTF.

The gene calls are TRBV10-1 and TRBJ2-7, with TRBD1 identical over 7 bases. This CDR3 region has 13 residues. With V trimmed by 11 bases and J by 4 bases, 11 bases remained unmatched. Germline V CDR1 and CDR2: WNHNN, SYGVQD (reference sequence). The CDR3 region is CASAGGRGYEQYF. For the CDR3, the DNA is TGCGCCTCAGCAGGTGGCAGGGGGTACGAGCAGTACTTC.

The chain has TRBV2 and TRBJ1-1; 8 nucleotides agree with TRBD1. Trimming at V came to 6 bases and at J to 9 bases, leaving 12 bases not matched to a gene. The CDR3 totals 14 residues. Germline CDR1 is SNHLY and CDR2 is FYNNEI. Here the CDR3 reads CASRDRTGTVKAFF. The DNA for the CDR3 is TGTGCCAGCAGGGACCGGACAGGGACTGTGAAAGCTTTCTTT.

The chain recombines TRBV28 with TRBJ2-1; no definite D call. V was cut by 5 bases and J by 5 bases, with 13 bases left in between. CDR3 length: 14 amino acids. Germline lookup yields CDR1 MDHEN and CDR2 SYDVKM. DNA of the CDR3: TGTGCCAGCAGTCCCCCGGCTGGACACAATGAGCAGTTCTTC. Its protein is CASSPPAGHNEQFF.

The chain carries TRBV28 and TRBJ2-7; D unresolved. V dropped 5 bases and J dropped 0 bases, with 11 bases sitting between them. The CDR3 is made up of 14 amino acids. From germline, CDR1 is MDHEN and CDR2 SYDVKM. The CDR3 region is CASSPLRRSYEQYF. CDR3 DNA sequence: TGTGCCAGCAGTCCCCTTAGACGCTCCTACGAGCAGTACTTC.

The chain carries TRBV13 and TRBJ2-7; no clear D gene. CDR1 is PRHDT and CDR2 is FYEKMQ in the germline V gene (reference sequence). The CDR3 length is 13 residues. The ends were cut back, 3 bases at V and 0 bases at J, with 6 bases in the middle. For the CDR3, the DNA is TGTGCCAGCAGCTTTACAAGCTCCTACGAGCAGTACTTC. It translates to CASSFTSSYEQYF.

The rearrangement uses TRBV7-9 and TRBJ1-3, with D hard to call. This CDR3 spans 15 amino acids. Looked up from germline, CDR1 is SEHNR and CDR2 is FQNEAQ (reference sequence). V was shortened by 2 bases and J by 1 base, with 9 bases between the two germline ends. This chain's CDR3 is CASSLFLFSGNTIYF. In DNA, the CDR3 is TGTGCCAGCAGCTTATTTCTCTTTTCTGGAAACACCATATATTTT. Supplemented by reference TRBV7-9 and TRBJ1-3, the full variable domain reads DTGVSQNPRHKITKRGQNVTFRCDPISEHNRLYWYRQTLGQGPEFLTYFQNEAQLEKSRLLSDRFSAERPKGSFSTLEIQRTEQGDSAMYLCASSLFLFSGNTIYFGEGSWLTVV.

This clone showed up just once. The chain couples TRBV18 to TRBJ1-5; TRBD1 matches 10 bases. The CDR3 consists of 15 residues. The germline CDR1 and CDR2 sequences are KGHSH and LQKENI. V was clipped by 6 bases and J by 7 bases; unmatched bases: 9. The CDR3 spells CASSLGQGDIQPQHF. CDR3 bases: TGTGCCAGCTCTCTCGGACAGGGGGACATACAGCCCCAGCATTTT.

CDR3: CASSLVVSSYNSPLHF. Here the CDR3 DNA reads TGCGCCAGCAGCCTGGTCGTTAGCTCCTATAATTCACCCCTCCACTTT. The chain is built from TRBV5-1 and TRBJ1-6; the D is unclear. Germline V lookup: CDR1 SGHRS, CDR2 YFSETQ. CDR3 size: 16 residues. Trimming stripped 4 bases from V and 0 bases from J, with 11 bases between.

The V call is TRBV19, the J call TRBJ2-3; no clear D gene. The germline gives CDR1 LNHDA, CDR2 SQIVND (reference sequence). V was cut by 3 bases and J by 1 base, with 8 bases left in between. The CDR3 sequence is 14 residues long. CDR3 bases: TGTGCCAGTAGTATGGGTCAGGGCACAGATACGCAGTATTTT. This encodes CASSMGQGTDTQYF.

The rearrangement joins TRBV10-3 to TRBJ1-4, with a possible D match to TRBD1 (5 bases). This CDR3 has 16 amino acids. Germline V gives CDR1 ENHRY, CDR2 SYGVKD. V was trimmed by 6 bases and J by 7 bases, leaving 21 bases between them. CDR3 DNA sequence: TGTGCCATCAGCGCCACCTTTGGGGTAGGGGCTGAAAAACTGTTTTTT. Its translation: CAISATFGVGAEKLFF.

This clone was seen only a few times. The chain has TRBV7-8 and TRBJ1-5; D is unclear. CDR1 is SGHVS and CDR2 is FQNEAQ in the germline V gene. This CDR3 spans 14 amino acids. Trimming left V 3 bases short and J 2 bases short, with 8 bases between. The CDR3 coding sequence is TGTGCCAGCAGCTTGAGCACCCGCAATCAGCCCCAGCATTTT. Its translation is CASSLSTRNQPQHF.

The rearrangement joins TRBV30 to TRBJ2-7; no reliable D call. The CDR3 extends over 13 amino acids. The germline V and J ends were trimmed by 4 bases and 2 bases, with 12 bases remaining between them. Germline-derived CDR1 and CDR2 are GTSNPN and SVGIG (reference sequence). DNA of the CDR3: TGTGCCTGGAATAGACGGCAACCCTACGAGCAGTACTTC. It is translated as CAWNRRQPYEQYF.

The chain employs TRBV18 and TRBJ1-4, with unresolved D. The CDR3 is 15 residues long. Trimming shortened V by 3 bases and J by 3 bases, and 11 bases separated the two germline ends. Germline CDR1 and CDR2: KGHSH and LQKENI. The CDR3 DNA reads TGTGCCAGCTCACCTCGTCCATGGGCTAATGAAAAACTGTTTTTT. It yields the protein CASSPRPWANEKLFF.

The rearrangement uses TRBV11-1 and TRBJ1-1; D may be TRBD1 (5 bases). Germline-derived CDR1 and CDR2 are SGHAT and FQDESV (reference sequence). Trimming cost V 0 bases and J 3 bases, with 5 bases left between them. This CDR3 is built from 13 residues. In DNA, the CDR3 is TGTGCCAGCAGCTTAGCGGGGGACACTGAAGCTTTCTTT. It codes for CASSLAGDTEAFF.

The J gene is TRBJ2-2, the V gene TRBV14; 7 bases fit TRBD1. V was pared by 4 bases and J by 4 bases, with 3 bases of the junction left unmatched. Germline CDR1 reads SGHDN; CDR2 reads FVKESK. CDR3 length: 14 residues. In DNA form, the CDR3 reads TGTGCCAGCAGCCCGACAGGGAGCACCGGGGAGCTGTTTTTT. Its translation: CASSPTGSTGELFF.